This T cell receptor beta chain was identified during a study of cytomegalovirus exposure and HLA in healthy donors. The CDR3 extends over 15 amino acids. The V gene's germline CDR1 is MNHEY and CDR2 SMNVEV (reference sequence). Germline trimming cut 5 bases from V and 6 bases from J; bases unmatched to any gene: 6. The PCR contained 60 Vbeta and 13 Jbeta primers. TCRdb's copy holds only in-frame clones and misses some; the assay was immunoSEQ multiplex PCR. The sample lists about 120,000 clones, around four fifths occurring once. The chain joins TRBV27 to TRBJ1-6; 8 nucleotides agree with TRBD1. Input material: PBMCs. The clonotype was recovered from a man between 18 and 29 years old in good health and CMV-seropositive. The CDR3 nucleotides read TGTGCCAGCAGTCCAGGGACAGGTCCTAATTCACCCCTCCACTTT. Its protein product is CASSPGTGPNSPLHF.